This T cell receptor beta chain was found in a study of T cells in Graves' hyperthyroidism and ophthalmopathy. There are many counts of this clonotype. The CDR3 is made up of 20 amino acids. Germline CDR1 and CDR2: SGHTA and FQGNSA. The V segment lost 0 bases and the J segment 7 bases; nucleotides outside the gene matches: 20. There were TCR beta CDR3 regions amplified from RNA transcripts. TCR CDR3 underwent first-round RT-PCR with the HTBI primer set. TCRdb recomputed calls from the multiplex PCR reads with MiXCR, one row per CDR3 protein. The table has roughly 500,000 distinct CDR3 sequences, around 14% seen once; the top ten hold 4.5% to 6%.

This TCR came from a woman in her 30s with Graves' hyperthyroidism that later progressed to Graves' ophthalmopathy. This rearrangement joins TRBV7-2 to TRBJ2-2; 7 bases line up with TRBD2. The specimen was blood. The CDR3 sequence: CASSLAFVLREDRNGGELFF. The CDR3 nucleotides are TGTGCCAGCAGCTTAGCATTTGTATTACGGGAGGATAGGAACGGCGGGGAGCTGTTTTTT.